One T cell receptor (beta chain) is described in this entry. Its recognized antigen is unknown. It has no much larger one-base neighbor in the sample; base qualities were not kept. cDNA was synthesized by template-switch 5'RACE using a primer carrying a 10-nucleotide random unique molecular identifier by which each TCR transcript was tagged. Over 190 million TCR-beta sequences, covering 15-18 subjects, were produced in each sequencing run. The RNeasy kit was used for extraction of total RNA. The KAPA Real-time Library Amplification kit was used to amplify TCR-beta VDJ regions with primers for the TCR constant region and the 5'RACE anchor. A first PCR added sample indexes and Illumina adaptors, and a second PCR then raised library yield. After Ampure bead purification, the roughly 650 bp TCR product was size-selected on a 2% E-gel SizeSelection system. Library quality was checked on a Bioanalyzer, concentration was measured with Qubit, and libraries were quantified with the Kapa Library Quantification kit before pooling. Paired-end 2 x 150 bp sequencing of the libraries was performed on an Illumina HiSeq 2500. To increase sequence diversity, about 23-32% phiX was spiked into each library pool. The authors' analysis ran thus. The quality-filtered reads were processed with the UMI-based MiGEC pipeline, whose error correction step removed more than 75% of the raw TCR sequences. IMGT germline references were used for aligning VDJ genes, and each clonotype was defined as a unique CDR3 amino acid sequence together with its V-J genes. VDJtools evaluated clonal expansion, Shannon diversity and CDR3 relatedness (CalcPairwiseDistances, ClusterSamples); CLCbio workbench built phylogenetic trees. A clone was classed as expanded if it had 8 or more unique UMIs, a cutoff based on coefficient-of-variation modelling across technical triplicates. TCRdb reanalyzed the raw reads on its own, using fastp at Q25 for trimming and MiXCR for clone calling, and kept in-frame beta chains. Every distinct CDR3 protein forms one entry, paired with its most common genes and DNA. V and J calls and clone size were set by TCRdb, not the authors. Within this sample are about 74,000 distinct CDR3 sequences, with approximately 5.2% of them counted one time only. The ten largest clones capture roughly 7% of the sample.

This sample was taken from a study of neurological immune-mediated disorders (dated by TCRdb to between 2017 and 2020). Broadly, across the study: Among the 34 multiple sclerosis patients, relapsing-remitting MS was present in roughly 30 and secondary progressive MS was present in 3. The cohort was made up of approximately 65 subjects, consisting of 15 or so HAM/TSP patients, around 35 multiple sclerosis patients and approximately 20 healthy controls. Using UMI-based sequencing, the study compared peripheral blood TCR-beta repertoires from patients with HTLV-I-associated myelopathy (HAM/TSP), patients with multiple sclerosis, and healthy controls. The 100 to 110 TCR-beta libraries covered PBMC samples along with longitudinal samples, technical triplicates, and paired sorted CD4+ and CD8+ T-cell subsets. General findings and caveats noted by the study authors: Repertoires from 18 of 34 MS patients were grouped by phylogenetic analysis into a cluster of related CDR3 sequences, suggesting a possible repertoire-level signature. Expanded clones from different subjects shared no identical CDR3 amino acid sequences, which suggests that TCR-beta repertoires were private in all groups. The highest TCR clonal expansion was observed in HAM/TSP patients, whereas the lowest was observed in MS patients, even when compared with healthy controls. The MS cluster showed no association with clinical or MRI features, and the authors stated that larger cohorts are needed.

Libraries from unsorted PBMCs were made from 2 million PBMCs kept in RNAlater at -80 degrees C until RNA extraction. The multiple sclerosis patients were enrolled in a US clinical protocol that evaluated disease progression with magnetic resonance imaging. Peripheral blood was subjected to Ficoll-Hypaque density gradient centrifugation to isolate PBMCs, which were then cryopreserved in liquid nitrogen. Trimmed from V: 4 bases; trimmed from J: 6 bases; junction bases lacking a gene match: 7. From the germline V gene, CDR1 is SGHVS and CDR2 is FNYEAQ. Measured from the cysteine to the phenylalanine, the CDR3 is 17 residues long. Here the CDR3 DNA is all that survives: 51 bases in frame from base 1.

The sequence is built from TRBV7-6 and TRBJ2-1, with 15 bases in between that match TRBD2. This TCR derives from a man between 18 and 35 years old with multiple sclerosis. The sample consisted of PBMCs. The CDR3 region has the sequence CASSSPWTSGGANEQFF. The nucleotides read TGTGCCAGCAGCTCGCCCTGGACTAGCGGGGGGGCCAATGAGCAGTTCTTC.